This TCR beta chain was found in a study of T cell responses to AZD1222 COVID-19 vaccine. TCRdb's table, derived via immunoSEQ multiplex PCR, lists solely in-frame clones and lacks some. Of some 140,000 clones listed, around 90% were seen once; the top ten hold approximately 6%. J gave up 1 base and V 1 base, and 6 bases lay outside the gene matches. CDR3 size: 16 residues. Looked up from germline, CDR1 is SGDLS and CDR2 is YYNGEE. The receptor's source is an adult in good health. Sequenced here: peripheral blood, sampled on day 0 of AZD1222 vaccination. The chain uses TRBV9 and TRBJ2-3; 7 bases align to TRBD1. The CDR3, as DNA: TGTGCCAGCAGCGTATCGGCAGGGGGTCGCACAGATACGCAGTATTTT. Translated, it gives CASSVSAGGRTDTQYF.